What follows are 19 T cell receptor beta chains derived from one specimen sequenced in a study of shared clonotypes between healthy human individuals. Measured with immunoSEQ multiplex PCR; TCRdb has only the in-frame clones, and not every one. This sample has fewer than 1.8 million clones, with 97% to 99% found just once. What was sequenced was naive CD4+ T cells sorted from blood. The subset is: CD45RA+ positively selected. The receptors come from a man aged 30 to 39 in good health.

The rearrangement links TRBV12-2 to TRBJ1-5. TRBV12-2 is a pseudogene locus. The CDR3 is 14 amino acids. The CDR3 bases are TGTGCAAGTCGCTTAGTACGCGACAATCAGCCCCAGCATTTT. It encodes CASRLVRDNQPQHF.

The J gene is TRBJ1-5, the V gene TRBV27; D is possibly TRBD1 (6 bases). CDR3 length equals 15 residues. CDR1 is MNHEY, CDR2 SMNVEV, per germline (reference sequence). Trimming took off 3 bases at V and 7 bases at J, with 16 bases between the two ends. CDR3 protein: CASSFLPGGEQPQHF. CDR3 DNA: TGTGCCAGCAGTTTTCTTCCGGGGGGCGAACAGCCCCAGCATTTT.

The rearrangement joins TRBV2 to TRBJ1-5, with D perhaps TRBD1 (6 bases). The length of the CDR3 is 11 residues. The V end was cut by 4 bases, the J end by 10 bases, with 8 bases between. Germline V gene sequence: CDR1 SNHLY, CDR2 FYNNEI. CDR3 loop: CASSGGAPQHF. The DNA of the CDR3 is TGTGCCAGCAGTGGGGGGGCCCCCCAGCATTTT. Full variable domain (outside the CDR3, taken from reference TRBV2 and TRBJ1-5): EPEVTQTPSHQVTQMGQEVILRCVPISNHLYFYWYRQILGQKVEFLVSFYNNEISEKSEIFDDQFSVERPDGSNFTLKIRSTKLEDSAMYFCASSGGAPQHFGDGTRLSIL.

CDR3 region: CASSLRSMSSPYEQYF. The DNA for the CDR3 is TGTGCCAGCAGCTTAAGGTCCATGTCTAGCCCCTACGAGCAGTACTTC. The rearrangement links TRBV7-8 to TRBJ2-7; the D gene is possibly TRBD2 (5 bases). The CDR3 extends over 16 amino acids. The V end lost 2 bases, the J end lost 2 bases, and 16 bases lay between the germline ends. The V gene's germline CDR1 is SGHVS and CDR2 FQNEAQ.

Comments on this clone: Relative to the germline gene, one junction end is altered; a read error may explain this. J is TRBJ1-4 and V is TRBV29-1; 12 bases map to TRBD1. The CDR3 is made up of 13 amino acids. The germline V gene encodes CDR1 SQVTM and CDR2 ANQGSEA. In nucleotides, the CDR3 is TGCAGCGTTGCTGTTTCTTCGGGACAGGGGGCCTCTTTT. It translates to CSVAVSSGQGASF. Combining the CDR3 with reference TRBV29-1 and TRBJ1-4 gives the whole variable domain SAVISQKPSRDICQRGTSLTIQCQVDSQVTMMFWYRQQPGQSLTLIATANQGSEATYESGFVIDKFPISRPNLTFSTLTVSNMSPEDSSIYLCSVAVSSGQGASFGSGTQLSVL.

This chain links TRBV25-1 with TRBJ2-1; 7 bases line up with TRBD1. With V trimmed by 4 bases and J by 0 bases, 6 bases remained unmatched. Germline V gene data show CDR1 as MGHDK and CDR2 as SYGVNS. This CDR3 has 16 residues. The CDR3 region has the DNA TGTGCCAGCAGTGGACTGACAGGGAGCTCCTACAATGAGCAGTTCTTC. Its translation: CASSGLTGSSYNEQFF.

The chain couples TRBV18 to TRBJ1-1; D possibly corresponds to TRBD1 (5 bases). This CDR3 comprises 15 residues. V dropped 2 bases and J dropped 4 bases, with 14 bases sitting between them. The germline gives CDR1 KGHSH, CDR2 LQKENI. The CDR3 here is CASSPKTALSTEAFF. The CDR3 DNA follows: TGTGCCAGCTCACCAAAGACAGCGCTGAGCACTGAAGCTTTCTTT.

This chain joins TRBV2 and TRBJ2-6, with D maybe TRBD2 (6 bases). The V gene's germline CDR1 is SNHLY and CDR2 FYNNEI. The CDR3 is made up of 15 amino acids. V was pared by 6 bases and J by 2 bases, with 11 bases between. The DNA for the CDR3 is TGTGCCAGCAGACTACCGGGGGCTGGGGCCAACGTCCTGACTTTC. Encoded protein: CASRLPGAGANVLTF.

V and J are TRBV29-1 and TRBJ1-1; D perhaps matches TRBD1 (5 bases). The V gene's germline CDR1 is SQVTM and CDR2 ANQGSEA. V was trimmed by 6 bases and J by 1 base, leaving 9 bases between them. This CDR3 has 12 amino acids. CDR3 protein: CSVGAWNTEAFF. In DNA form, the CDR3 reads TGCAGCGTCGGGGCCTGGAACACTGAAGCTTTCTTT.

The chain has TRBV5-1 and TRBJ1-3; unclear D gene. Germline loops: CDR1 SGHRS, CDR2 YFSETQ. The CDR3 loop spans 16 amino acids. V gave up 0 bases and J gave up 7 bases, with 17 bases separating them. The CDR3 loop reads CASSLAGPRSGNTIYF. DNA of the CDR3: TGCGCCAGCAGCTTGGCCGGGCCTCGGAGCGGTAACACCATATATTTT.

This rearrangement joins TRBV11-2 to TRBJ1-1, with unresolved D. Germline V CDR1 and CDR2: SGHAT, FQNNGV. V was shortened by 3 bases and J by 0 bases, with 14 bases between the two germline ends. The CDR3 length is 16 residues. CDR3 in DNA: TGTGCCAGCAGCTTGGGGTTGCGCCGCATGAACACTGAAGCTTTCTTT. Translating gives CASSLGLRRMNTEAFF. The variable domain in full, completed from reference TRBV11-2 and TRBJ1-1, reads EAGVAQSPRYKIIEKRQSVAFWCNPISGHATLYWYQQILGQGPKLLIQFQNNGVVDDSQLPKDRFSAERLKGVDSTLKIQPAKLEDSAVYLCASSLGLRRMNTEAFFGQGTRLTVV.

The chain has TRBV6-6 and TRBJ2-7; D remains ambiguous. Germline values: CDR1 MNHNY, CDR2 SVGAGI (reference sequence). CDR3 length: 15 amino acids. V lost 5 bases and J 2 bases, leaving 16 bases between the germline ends. CDR3 loop: CASSDHPLGTYEQYF. CDR3 DNA sequence: TGTGCCAGCAGTGACCACCCCTTGGGTACCTACGAGCAGTACTTC.

The chain joins TRBV6-1 to TRBJ2-3; D is possibly TRBD1 or TRBD2 (6 bases each). V was shortened by 2 bases and J by 2 bases, with 14 bases between the two germline ends. This CDR3 contains 16 residues. The germline V gene has CDR1 MNHNS and CDR2 SASEGT. CDR3 coding DNA: TGTGCCAGCAGTGAACGTCGGGGGCTCATCACAGATACGCAGTATTTT. Its translation: CASSERRGLITDTQYF.

The chain recombines TRBV5-1 with TRBJ2-5; D gene unclear. CDR3 length: 14 residues. Germline CDR1 SGHRS, CDR2 YFSETQ. Trimming left V 0 bases short and J 4 bases short, with 10 bases between. CDR3 loop: CASSLALGLETQYF. The CDR3 DNA is TGCGCCAGCAGCTTGGCCTTGGGCCTAGAGACCCAGTACTTC.

The rearrangement uses TRBV18 and TRBJ2-3; D unresolved. Germline V CDR1 and CDR2: KGHSH, LQKENI. The CDR3 consists of 14 residues. The ends were cut back, 6 bases at V and 1 base at J, with 11 bases in the middle. The DNA for the CDR3 is TGTGCCAGCTCCTCACGGGCTGGCACAGATACGCAGTATTTT. This gives the protein CASSSRAGTDTQYF.

A remark on this clone: Distinct nucleotide sequences in the sample also encode this CDR3. The rearrangement links TRBV5-1 to TRBJ2-5; TRBD1 matches 9 bases. CDR3 length equals 14 residues. V shed 4 bases and J 1 base; nucleotides not matched to a gene: 2. Per germline, CDR1 SGHRS and CDR2 YFSETQ. The CDR3 nucleotides read TGCGCCAGCAGCCGGGACAGGGTCCAAGAGACCCAGTACTTC. Its translation is CASSRDRVQETQYF.

The V gene is TRBV5-1, the J gene TRBJ2-1, with 10 positions matching TRBD2. J lost 5 bases, V lost 2 bases, and 4 bases had no gene match. The V gene's germline CDR1 is SGHRS and CDR2 YFSETQ. This CDR3 has 15 residues. As DNA, the CDR3 is TGCGCCAGCAGCTTTGGACTAGCGGACGACAATGAGCAGTTCTTC. This encodes CASSFGLADDNEQFF.

This clone showed up just once. The rearrangement links TRBV5-1 to TRBJ2-2; 9 bases map to TRBD1. V shed 4 bases, J shed 6 bases, and the junction held 7 bases outside the gene matches. Germline CDR1 SGHRS, CDR2 YFSETQ. The length of the CDR3 is 15 residues. CDR3 in DNA: TGCGCCAGCAGCCCGGGACAGGGCTCATCCGGGGAGCTGTTTTTT. Translating gives CASSPGQGSSGELFF.

The rearrangement uses TRBV12-5 and TRBJ2-1; the match to TRBD2 covers 7 bases. Germline V gene data show CDR1 as LGHNT and CDR2 as FRNRAP. Trimming took 8 bases from V and 0 from J; bases not matched to a gene: 16. This CDR3 is built from 18 residues. CDR3 sequence (DNA): TGTGCTAGTAGCGGGGCTAGCGGAATAGTGAGCTCCTACAATGAGCAGTTCTTC. It specifies CASSGASGIVSSYNEQFF. Full variable domain (missing parts from reference TRBV12-5 and TRBJ2-1): DARVTQTPRHKVTEMGQEVTMRCQPILGHNTVFWYRQTMMQGLELLAYFRNRAPLDDSGMPKDRFSAEMPDATLATLKIQPSEPRDSAVYFCASSGASGIVSSYNEQFFGPGTRLTVL.